A selection of T cell receptor beta chains follows, all from one sample in a study of technical replicates of blood from a few donors. Here immunoSEQ multiplex PCR was the method, and the copy in TCRdb shows in-frame clones only, minus some. The sample yields 60,000 to 65,000 clones, around 86% seen once. Sequencing used PBMCs. These receptors all stem from a human donor in good health. Some clones in this sample may be carry-over from other donors' samples. Both conserved end residues are part of each CDR3. A D gene is named only where the DNA matches it firmly. Clone size is given for some rows only: seen once, a few or many times, or a class if the clone is expanded.

v_gene	d_gene	j_gene	abundance	CDR3aa	CDR3nt
TRBV27	TRBD2	TRBJ2-2	.	CASSKYSGVNTGELFF	TGTGCCAGCAGTAAATATAGCGGGGTGAACACCGGGGAGCTGTTTTTT
TRBV18	.	TRBJ1-1	once	CASSAGVNTEAFF	TGTGCCAGCTCAGCAGGGGTGAACACTGAAGCTTTCTTT
TRBV9	.	TRBJ1-2	.	CASSVTPGGRDYGYTF	TGTGCCAGCAGCGTCACCCCGGGGGGACGGGACTATGGCTACACCTTC
TRBV5-1	TRBD1	TRBJ2-3	.	CASSFYRTGGSSDTQYF	TGCGCCAGCAGCTTCTATCGGACAGGGGGATCATCGGATACGCAGTATTTT
TRBV7-6	.	TRBJ1-5	.	CASSPTAWNQPQHF	TGTGCCAGCAGTCCTACTGCCTGGAATCAGCCCCAGCATTTT
TRBV18	TRBD1	TRBJ2-3	.	CASSPDRGRDTQYF	TGTGCCAGCTCACCCGACAGGGGGCGGGATACGCAGTATTTT
TRBV5-1	.	TRBJ1-2	.	CASSQTENYGYTF	TGCGCCAGCAGCCAGACAGAGAACTATGGCTACACCTTC
TRBV28	TRBD1	TRBJ1-6	.	CASRDRGNSPLHF	TGTGCCAGCAGGGACAGGGGCAATTCACCCCTCCACTTT
TRBV6-5	TRBD1	TRBJ1-2	.	CASSPPTGGSGGYTF	TGTGCCAGCAGCCCCCCAACAGGGGGCTCCGGTGGCTACACCTTC
TRBV4-3	TRBD1	TRBJ2-2	.	CASRQGTVTGELFF	TGCGCCAGCCGACAGGGGACTGTCACCGGGGAGCTGTTTTTT